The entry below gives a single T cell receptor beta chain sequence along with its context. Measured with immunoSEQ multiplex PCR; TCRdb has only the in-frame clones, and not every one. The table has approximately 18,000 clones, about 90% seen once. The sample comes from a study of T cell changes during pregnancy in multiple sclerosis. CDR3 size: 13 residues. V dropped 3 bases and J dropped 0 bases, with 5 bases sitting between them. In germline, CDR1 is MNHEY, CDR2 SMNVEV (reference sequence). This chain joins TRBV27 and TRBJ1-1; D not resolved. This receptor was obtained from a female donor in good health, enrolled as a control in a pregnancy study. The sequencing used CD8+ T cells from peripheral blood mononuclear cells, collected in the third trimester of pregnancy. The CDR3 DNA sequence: TGTGCCAGCAGTTTGACACTGAACACTGAAGCTTTCTTT. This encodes CASSLTLNTEAFF.